This is a list of T cell receptor beta chains from one sample in a study of beta chain features in type 1 diabetes. Here immunoSEQ multiplex PCR was the method, and the copy in TCRdb shows in-frame clones only, minus some. This table has some 130,000 clones, approximately 10% appearing once. Sequenced sample: central memory CD4+ T cells from blood. Source of these receptors: a young man with type 1 diabetes. Both conserved end residues are part of each CDR3. Each record gives: V gene, D gene, clone size, J gene, CDR3 DNA, CDR3 protein. D genes are given only for firm matches. Clone size is given for some rows only: seen once, a few or many times, or a class if the clone is expanded.

TRBV2,TRBD2,.,TRBJ2-1,TGTGCCAGCAGCCAGACTAGCGGGGGGGCGTGGTTCTTC,CASSQTSGGAWFF
TRBV4-1,.,few,TRBJ1-1,TGCGCCAGCAGCGGGCACAGGCCCAACACTGAAGCTTTCTTT,CASSGHRPNTEAFF
TRBV5-1,TRBD2,.,TRBJ2-1,TGCGCCAGCAGGGTTGCGGGGGTCACCTACAATGAGCAGTTCTTC,CASRVAGVTYNEQFF
TRBV5-4,.,few,TRBJ1-2,TGTGCCAGCAGCTTAGGAGGGGCTTACTATGGCTACACCTTC,CASSLGGAYYGYTF
TRBV28,.,many,TRBJ1-2,TGTGCCAGCGTCGATCGCGTGGTGGGCTACACCTTC,CASVDRVVGYTF
TRBV2,.,few,TRBJ1-1,TGTGCCAGCAGCGCAACGGCCCTAGGAGCTTTCTTT,CASSATALGAFF
TRBV19,TRBD1,few,TRBJ1-3,TGTGCCACTCTCGGGGACAGCCGAAACACCATATATTTT,CATLGDSRNTIYF
TRBV13,TRBD1,.,TRBJ1-2,TGTGCCAGCAGTTCAGGACAGGGCTATGGCTACACCTTC,CASSSGQGYGYTF
TRBV6-1,.,few,TRBJ2-2,TGTGCCAGCAGCTACGTTACCGGGGAGCTGTTTTTT,CASSYVTGELFF
TRBV5-4,TRBD1,few,TRBJ2-2,TGTGCCAGCAGCGGGTTGGGACAGGGGCGGTCCGGGGAGCTGTTTTTT,CASSGLGQGRSGELFF
TRBV2,.,few,TRBJ2-5,TGTGCCAGCAGTGACGGGGAGCGGCGGACCCAGTACTTC,CASSDGERRTQYF
TRBV9,TRBD1,few,TRBJ2-5,TGTGCCAGCAGCCCACGACAGGGAAGGGGGCAAGAGACCCAGTACTTC,CASSPRQGRGQETQYF
TRBV6-5,TRBD1,.,TRBJ1-2,TGTGCCAGCAGCCAATGGGACAGAAGTAATGGCTACACCTTC,CASSQWDRSNGYTF
TRBV29-1,TRBD2,.,TRBJ2-5,TGCAGCCAAGGGACTAGCGGGGGAGAGACCCAGTACTTC,CSQGTSGGETQYF
TRBV5-4,.,few,TRBJ2-7,TGCGCCAGCAGCCAAATACAGGGGGGGGAGCAGTACTTC,CASSQIQGGEQYF
TRBV7-2,TRBD1,few,TRBJ2-5,TGTGCCAGCAGCTGGCGAGGGGGCGCATCGGAGACCCAGTACTTC,CASSWRGGASETQYF
TRBV27,.,.,TRBJ1-5,TGTGCCAGCAACTACCGTCCCAGCAATCAGCCCCAGCATTTT,CASNYRPSNQPQHF
TRBV4-1,.,few,TRBJ1-3,TGCGCCAGCAGCCCCGGACAGATCTCTGGAAACACCATATATTTT,CASSPGQISGNTIYF
TRBV7-3,TRBD1,few,TRBJ1-1,TGTGCCAGCAGCGTCAGGGGGCTTCGGGCTTTCTTT,CASSVRGLRAFF
TRBV12-5,TRBD1,.,TRBJ2-3,TGTGCTAGTGGTACCGAGGGGCTTGTTCGGACAGGGGGCAGAGATACGCAGTATTTT,CASGTEGLVRTGGRDTQYF
TRBV9,.,few,TRBJ1-6,TGTGCCAGCAGCGGCCAGGGGAGAGCCCATTCACCCCTCCACTTT,CASSGQGRAHSPLHF
TRBV4-1,TRBD2,few,TRBJ2-7,TGCGCCAGCAGCCAAACCCCGACTAGCGGGGGTGATTTCGGGCAGTACTTC,CASSQTPTSGGDFGQYF
TRBV5-7,TRBD1,few,TRBJ2-1,TGTGCCAGCAGCTTGGAGAACAGGGGGCCTTACAATGAGCAGTTCTTC,CASSLENRGPYNEQFF
TRBV6-5,TRBD1,.,TRBJ2-3,TGTGCCAGTCGGACAGGGGGAGGGTCTGATACGCAGTATTTT,CASRTGGGSDTQYF
TRBV2,TRBD1,.,TRBJ1-1,TGTGCCAGCTTACCGGGACAGGGGCCAAGTACTTTCTTT,CASLPGQGPSTFF
TRBV5-4,TRBD2,.,TRBJ2-3,TGTGCCAGTATGCCGGAAGCGGGGGGCACAGATACGCAGTATTTT,CASMPEAGGTDTQYF
TRBV18,.,.,TRBJ1-2,TGTGCCAGCTCACCAGAGCTTAACTATGGCTACACCTTC,CASSPELNYGYTF
TRBV15,TRBD2,few,TRBJ2-1,TGTGCCACCAGCAGAGAATACGCGAGCGGGGACTACAATGAGCAGTTCTTC,CATSREYASGDYNEQFF
TRBV7-9,.,.,TRBJ2-7,TGTGCCAGCAGCTTACATGCCGTCACCAGCTCCTACGAGCAGTACTTC,CASSLHAVTSSYEQYF
TRBV28,TRBD1,.,TRBJ1-2,TGTGCCAGCAGCTCCTCGGGGACAGCCAATAGGGGCTACACCTTC,CASSSSGTANRGYTF
TRBV7-2,TRBD1,once,TRBJ1-2,TGTGCCAGCAGCTTTACACAGGGGAGACCCAGTGATGGCTACACCTTC,CASSFTQGRPSDGYTF
TRBV7-6,TRBD1,.,TRBJ2-7,TGTGCCAGCAGCCTGGGACAGCTACGAGAGCAGTACTTC,CASSLGQLREQYF
TRBV7-2,.,.,TRBJ2-1,TGTGCCAGCAGGTACGCGACGGGGGGCACTGAGCAGTTCTTC,CASRYATGGTEQFF
TRBV28,.,.,TRBJ2-7,TGTGCCAGCAGTCTGACAGGAAGCTCCTACGAGCAGTACTTC,CASSLTGSSYEQYF
TRBV19,.,few,TRBJ2-1,TGTGCCAGCCGACCCACCGGGGACACGAGCTCCTACAATGAGCAGTTCTTC,CASRPTGDTSSYNEQFF